Listed here is a single T cell receptor beta chain. In the original workflow: With immunoSEQ giving junction-only sequences and no quality scores, filtering differed. Sequencing was performed with immunoSEQ multiplex PCR; in TCRdb, only in-frame clones are kept and a portion is missing. The V and J calls and clone size are taken from that table; D and trimming were inferred from the DNA. The sample lists 550,000 to 600,000 clones, roughly four fifths occurring once. The data stem from a study of shared clonotypes between healthy human individuals. The donors were adults (healthy and HIV-negative) with no recent acute infections or vaccinations. The CDR3 totals 15 residues. The V and J ends lost 3 bases and 0 bases, in that order; junction bases with no gene match: 4. Germline CDR1 and CDR2: LNHNV and YYDKDF (reference sequence).

The rearrangement uses TRBV15 and TRBJ1-1, with TRBD1 identical over 7 bases. This receptor was obtained from a woman aged 40 to 50 in good health. Some clones in this sample may be carry-over from other donors' samples. Sequencing input: PBMCs. The CDR3 DNA reads as TGTGCCACCAGCAGGGAGGGGGCCCTGAACACTGAAGCTTTCTTT. Encoded protein: CATSREGALNTEAFF.